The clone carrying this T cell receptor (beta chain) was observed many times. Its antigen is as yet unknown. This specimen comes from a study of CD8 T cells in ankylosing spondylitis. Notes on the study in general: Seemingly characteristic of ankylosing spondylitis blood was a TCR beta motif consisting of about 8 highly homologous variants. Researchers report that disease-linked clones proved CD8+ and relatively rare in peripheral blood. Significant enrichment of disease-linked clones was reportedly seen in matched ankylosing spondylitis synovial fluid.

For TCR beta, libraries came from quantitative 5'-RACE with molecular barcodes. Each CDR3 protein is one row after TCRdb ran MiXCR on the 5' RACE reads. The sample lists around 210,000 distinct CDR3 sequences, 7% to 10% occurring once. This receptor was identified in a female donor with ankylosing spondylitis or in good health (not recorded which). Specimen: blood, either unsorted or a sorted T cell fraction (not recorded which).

CDR3 sequence reads: CASSFVAGVRQETQYF. The CDR3 region has the DNA TGTGCCAGCAGTTTTGTAGCGGGAGTTCGCCAAGAGACCCAGTACTTC. The gene calls are TRBV12-3 or TRBV12-4 and TRBJ2-5; 9 bases line up with TRBD2. Trimming took 3 bases from V and 1 from J; bases not matched to a gene: 6. The length of the CDR3 is 16 residues.